Described below is a single T cell receptor beta chain sequence and its context. J was trimmed by 1 base and V by 7 bases; bases with no gene match: 3. Germline loops: CDR1 MNHEY, CDR2 SMNVEV (reference sequence). This CDR3 has 13 residues. Use of 60 Vbeta and 13 Jbeta primers characterized the PCR. The method was immunoSEQ multiplex PCR; TCRdb's version includes in-frame clones alone and lacks a portion of them. The table gives 100,000 to 150,000 clones; the top ten clones make up approximately 1.5% of it. This sample was taken from a study of cytomegalovirus exposure and HLA in healthy donors. Across the whole study: Findings of an earlier analysis included 117 million unique TCR beta sequences from 170 million or so T cells.

The rearrangement joins TRBV27 to TRBJ2-7; 8 bases are a match to TRBD1. What was sequenced was PBMCs. The receptor was isolated from a woman aged 40 to 50 in good health and CMV-seronegative. In nucleotides, the CDR3 is TGTGCCAGCACTTGGACAGGGTCCTACGAGCAGTACTTC. Its protein is CASTWTGSYEQYF.